What follows is one T cell receptor beta chain and its context. The target antigen is unknown. V was trimmed by 1 base and J by 1 base, leaving 8 bases between them. The CDR3 spans 15 residues. Looked up from germline, CDR1 is SGHTA and CDR2 is FQGNSA. TCRdb's table, derived via immunoSEQ multiplex PCR, lists solely in-frame clones and lacks some. The sample lists about 160,000 clones; around nine tenths were seen once. The source of the sample is a study of cytotoxic CD8 clonotypes in ibrutinib-treated CLL. Across the whole study: Among responders, around 25 were partial and 2 complete; after median around 68 months, around 14 stayed remitted and roughly 12 progressed. Per sample, productive templates averaged around 250,000 and productive rearrangements averaged about 92,000.

General study findings and limits: Stable or contracted on treatment, public clonotypes were also uncommon. Patients showed higher baseline clonality than age-matched healthy donors, and it tracked circulating CD8+ T-cell counts.

The starting material was PBMCs, obtained at disease progression, from a patient treated with ibrutinib. This clonotype was obtained from a human donor with chronic lymphocytic leukemia. V gene TRBV7-2 combines with J gene TRBJ1-5; possibly TRBD1 for D (6 bases). The CDR3 spells CASSLGGQSNQPQHF. The CDR3 DNA reads TGTGCCAGCAGCTTAGGGGGACAAAGCAATCAGCCCCAGCATTTT.